This T cell receptor beta chain was documented in a study of regulatory T cells in long-lasting Graves disease. Broader study findings: TRBV28, TRBJ1-2 and TRBJ2-5 were favored in persistent disease.

The CDR3 runs 17 residues. Trimming took 2 bases from V and 3 from J, leaving 15 bases between them. Per the germline V gene, CDR1 is SGHRS and CDR2 is YFSETQ. Time point noted: newly diagnosed GD, antithyroid drugs for less than 3 months. The authors made the TCR library using RNA they extracted from PBMCs. With iRepertoire HTBI primers and Arm-PCR of CDR3 regions, TCR beta libraries were built. TCRdb independently ran MiXCR on the multiplex PCR reads; one entry per CDR3 protein. The sample lists about 210,000 distinct CDR3 sequences, less than 20% seen once, with over 9.5% in the top ten. As concerns this clonotype: Its cognate antigen is unknown.

These same records also appear under a second study, on T cells in Graves' hyperthyroidism and ophthalmopathy.

The specimen was peripheral blood mononuclear cells (PBMCs), collected at new diagnosis, from a patient treated with antithyroid drugs. V and J are TRBV5-1 and TRBJ2-6; a possible D gene is TRBD1 (5 bases). This receptor was taken from a woman aged 30 to 39 with Graves disease. This chain's CDR3 is CASSLRAGSLGANVLTF. As DNA, the CDR3 is TGCGCCAGCAGCTTACGGGCAGGGTCCCTTGGGGCCAACGTCCTGACTTTC.